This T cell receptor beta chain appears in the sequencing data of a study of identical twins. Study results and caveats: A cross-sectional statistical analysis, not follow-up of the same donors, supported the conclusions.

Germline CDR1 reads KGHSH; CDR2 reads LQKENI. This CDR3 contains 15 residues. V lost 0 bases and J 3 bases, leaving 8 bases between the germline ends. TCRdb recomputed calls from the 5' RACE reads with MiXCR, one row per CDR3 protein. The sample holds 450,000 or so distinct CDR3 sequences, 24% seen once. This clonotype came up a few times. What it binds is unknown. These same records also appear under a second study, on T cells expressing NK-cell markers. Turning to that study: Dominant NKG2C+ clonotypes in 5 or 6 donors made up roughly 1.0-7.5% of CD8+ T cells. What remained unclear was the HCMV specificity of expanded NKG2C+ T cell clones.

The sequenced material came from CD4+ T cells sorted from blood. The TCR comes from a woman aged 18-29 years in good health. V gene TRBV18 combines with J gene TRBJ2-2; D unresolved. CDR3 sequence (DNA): TGTGCCAGCTCACCACCGGTCCGGGACACCGGGGAGCTGTTTTTT. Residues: CASSPPVRDTGELFF.